This T cell receptor beta chain was captured by sequencing in a study of blood T cell repertoires in COVID-19 (dated by TCRdb to about 2020). Study-wide context: Samples from collaborators originated in the United States, Italy and Spain and spanned both the acute and convalescent phases of COVID-19. A freely available public database, intended as a resource for researchers studying the immune response to SARS-CoV-2, is where the repertoires were released. Samples were obtained from the ongoing ImmuneRACE study (first 160 participants) and from approximately 1,200 subjects provided by 6 global collaborators. The prospective study material was composed of cDNA or gDNA derived from T cells, B-cell-depleted T cells, or PBMCs. Where available, HLA class I and class II types were obtained from metadata supplied by the sample provider rather than from assay-based typing. Subjects who had been exposed to COVID-19, were actively infected with it, or had recovered from it provided the deeply sampled blood TCRbeta repertoires that made up the dataset. The sample metadata nearly always contained a de-identified subject ID, COVID-19 status, age in years and sex. Findings and caveats that apply to the study as a whole: The quantity of clinical and demographic metadata differed by source and by participant and was supplied without curation.

The immunoSEQ Assay, a bias-controlled multiplex PCR, was used to amplify TCRbeta CDR3 regions from genomic DNA. Per the authors' processing: The number of nucleated cells in each sample was estimated from the amplification of reference gene primers within the assay. To quantify the absolute abundance of each unique TCRbeta CDR3 rearrangement, sequence reads were collapsed and filtered. For each sample, productive Simpson clonality was calculated as the square root of Simpson's diversity index across productive rearrangements. TCRdb carries this immuneACCESS record with in-frame sequences only. Its versions omit some clonotypes, under half of them owing to an unresolved V gene in the studies checked, with the rest unexplained. D and trimming come from the DNA, and the V and J calls and clone size come from that table. This sample gives roughly 130,000 clones in total; about 89% of them show up just once. The top ten hold approximately 3.6% of the sample.

Collaborating institutions collected whole blood in K2EDTA tubes following their own protocols. For TCRbeta analysis, collaborators shipped samples as frozen whole blood, isolated PBMCs, or DNA extracted from either of those sample types. About this clone itself: This receptor's antigen is unknown. There are no base qualities to consult, and no much larger clone falls within one base.

The sample consisted of peripheral blood. The receptor was derived from a woman in her fifties or sixties with acute or convalescent COVID-19.

The CDR3 protein: CASRTGGWEPQHF. The sequenced DNA is TGTGCCAGCAGGACAGGCGGGTGGGAGCCCCAGCATTTT. The chain is encoded by TRBV6-5 joined to TRBJ1-5; TRBD1 is a weak D gene call, 6 bases matching. V lost 6 bases and J lost 8 bases; the stretch between them is 14 bases long. Based on the germline V gene, the CDR1 and CDR2 sequences are MNHEY and SVGAGI. The CDR3 numbers 13 residues from cysteine through phenylalanine. The DNA shown is the 39-base CDR3, in frame from base 1.